A selection of T cell receptor beta chains follows, all from one sample in a study of T cell responses to AZD1222 COVID-19 vaccine. Method: immunoSEQ multiplex PCR; TCRdb's copy keeps in-frame clones and lacks some. The data hold about 120,000 clones, with approximately 87% observed a single time. This sample comprised peripheral blood, obtained on day 0 of AZD1222 vaccination. The receptors were gathered from an adult in good health. Both conserved end residues are part of each CDR3. D genes are given only for firm matches. The size of a clone is reported for some rows only, either as once, few or many, or as a class for expanded clones.

>TRBJ1-3|15|TRBD1|TRBV4-1|.
TGCGCCAGCAGCCGCCTACAGGGGGCAGGAAACACCATATATTTT
CASSRLQGAGNTIYF
>TRBJ1-5|15|.|TRBV7-8|.
TGTGCCAGCAGCTTAGGACAGAATAGCAATCAGCCCCAGCATTTT
CASSLGQNSNQPQHF
>TRBJ2-2|17|.|TRBV7-9|once
TGTGCCAGCAGCCGACAGGTCGGCCGGTTAGACACCGGGGAGCTGTTTTTT
CASSRQVGRLDTGELFF
>TRBJ1-2|14|.|TRBV5-4|.
TGTGCCAGCAGCTTGGCGGGGATAAGGGGAGGCTACACCTTC
CASSLAGIRGGYTF
>TRBJ1-3|16|TRBD1|TRBV28|.
TGTGCCAGCAGTTTCACCAGGACAGGGCTAGGAGACACCATATATTTT
CASSFTRTGLGDTIYF
>TRBJ2-7|14|.|TRBV5-4|.
TGTGCCAGCAGCCCTCGAGGGGCATCGGGGGAGCAGTACTTC
CASSPRGASGEQYF
>TRBJ1-6|13|.|TRBV9|.
TGTGCCAGCAGCGAAAGCCTAGCTTCACCCCTCCACTTT
CASSESLASPLHF
>TRBJ2-2|15|.|TRBV6-6|.
TGTGCCAGCCCTCCGACTCCCCGAAACACCGAGGAGCTGTTTTTT
CASPPTPRNTEELFF
>TRBJ1-2|11|.|TRBV28|.
TGTGCCAGCAGTTTATCCTATGGCTACACCTTC
CASSLSYGYTF
>TRBJ2-1|12|.|TRBV29-1|.
TGCAGCACCGGCCGGGTTTACAATGAGCAGTTCTTC
CSTGRVYNEQFF
>TRBJ1-1|14|.|TRBV20-1|few
TGCAGTGCTAGTTCAGGGATTATGAACACTGAAGCTTTCTTT
CSASSGIMNTEAFF
>TRBJ2-7|15|TRBD1|TRBV29-1|.
TGCAGCGTGACCGGACAGGGGGCTTTGAGGGACGAGCAGTACTTC
CSVTGQGALRDEQYF
>TRBJ2-2|14|TRBD2|TRBV9|.
TGTGCCAGCAGCGTGAGACTAGCGGACGGGGAGCTGTTTTTT
CASSVRLADGELFF
>TRBJ1-2|14|.|TRBV24-1|.
TGTGCCACCAGTGATCCCGGGACATACTATGGCTACACCTTC
CATSDPGTYYGYTF
>TRBJ1-5|14|.|TRBV6-5|.
TGTGCCAGCAGGGTTGCCTGGGGCAATCAGCCCCAGCATTTT
CASRVAWGNQPQHF
>TRBJ2-3|14|.|TRBV25-1|.
TGTGCCAGCAGTGTTGGGAGAAGGGGAGATACGCAGTATTTT
CASSVGRRGDTQYF
>TRBJ2-7|19|TRBD2|TRBV3-1/TRBV3-2|.
TGTGCCAGCAGCCAAGACGTTTGGCGTAGCGGGCGCAACTCCTACGAGCAGTACTTC
CASSQDVWRSGRNSYEQYF
>TRBJ1-1|14|.|TRBV30|.
TGTGCCTGGAGTGAACAGGGCGCGGGCACTGAAGCTTTCTTT
CAWSEQGAGTEAFF
>TRBJ2-1|12|.|TRBV6-2/TRBV6-3|.
TGTGCCAGCAGCCCTAGGACCAATGAGCAGTTCTTC
CASSPRTNEQFF
>TRBJ2-1|15|.|TRBV5-8|.
TGTGCCAGCAAAGGGGGACTATCAACCTACAATGAGCAGTTCTTC
CASKGGLSTYNEQFF